This entry concerns a single TCR beta chain. Then a second PCR, running roughly 7 to 11 cycles, was carried out with a sample-barcoded 5' primer and a J-beta primer mix. TCRdb fed the 5' RACE reads into MiXCR, producing one record per CDR3 protein. The sample gives about 1.7 million distinct CDR3 sequences, roughly 27% of which show up once; about 8% is in the top ten. This specimen belongs to a study of blood T cells in healthy people across ages. V lost 9 bases, J lost 8 bases, and 14 bases lay in between. Germline values: CDR1 SNHLY, CDR2 FYNNEI. The length of the CDR3 is 12 residues. The chain joins TRBV2 to TRBJ2-1; possibly TRBD2 for D (6 bases). Sequencing was done on a sample of blood. The clonotype originates from a woman in her thirties in good health. CDR3 protein: CASVLAGDEQFF. DNA for the CDR3: TGTGCCAGTGTACTAGCTGGCGATGAGCAGTTCTTC.